The source of this T cell receptor beta chain is a study of T-cell reconstitution after alpha-beta-depleted transplantation in children. CDR3 size: 16 residues. Looked up from germline, CDR1 is KGHSH and CDR2 is LQKENI. The junction had 10 bases not matched to a gene; V was cut back by 6 bases and J by 2 bases. It was with unique molecular identifiers that the TCRbeta library was prepared. TCRdb recomputed calls from the PCR reads with MiXCR, one row per CDR3 protein. The sample includes approximately 350,000 distinct CDR3 sequences, 10% to 15% of them seen just once. This receptor was taken from a human donor who donated a stem cell graft to a child with Fanconi anemia. The rearrangement joins TRBV18 to TRBJ1-5; 7 positions agree with TRBD1. This sample comprised PBMCs, obtained from the stem cell graft. The CDR3 sequence is CASSPDRNSGNQPQHF. The DNA for the CDR3 is TGTGCCAGCTCCCCGGACAGGAATTCTGGCAATCAGCCCCAGCATTTT.